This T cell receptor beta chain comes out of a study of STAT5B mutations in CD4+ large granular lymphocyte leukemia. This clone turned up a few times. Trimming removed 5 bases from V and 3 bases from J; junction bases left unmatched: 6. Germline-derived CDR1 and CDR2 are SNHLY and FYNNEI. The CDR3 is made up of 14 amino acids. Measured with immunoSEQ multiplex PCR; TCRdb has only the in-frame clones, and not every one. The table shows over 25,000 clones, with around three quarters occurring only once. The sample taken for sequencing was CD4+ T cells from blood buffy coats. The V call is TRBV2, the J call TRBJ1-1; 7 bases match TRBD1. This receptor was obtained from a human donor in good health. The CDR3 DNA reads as TGTGCCAGCAGTTCGACAGGGCACTACACTGAAGCTTTCTTT. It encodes CASSSTGHYTEAFF.